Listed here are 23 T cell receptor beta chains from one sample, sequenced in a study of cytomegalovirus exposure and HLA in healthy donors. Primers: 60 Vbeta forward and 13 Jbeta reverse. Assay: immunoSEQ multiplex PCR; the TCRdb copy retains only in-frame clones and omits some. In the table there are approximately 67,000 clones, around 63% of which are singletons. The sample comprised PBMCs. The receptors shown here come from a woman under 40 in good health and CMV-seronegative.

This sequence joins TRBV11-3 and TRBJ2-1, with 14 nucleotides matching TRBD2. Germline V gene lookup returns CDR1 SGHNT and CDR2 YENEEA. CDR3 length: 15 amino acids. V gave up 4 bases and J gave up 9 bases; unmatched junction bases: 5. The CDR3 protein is CASSSTSGGAIEQFF. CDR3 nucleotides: TGTGCCAGCAGCTCGACTAGCGGGGGGGCGATTGAGCAGTTCTTC.

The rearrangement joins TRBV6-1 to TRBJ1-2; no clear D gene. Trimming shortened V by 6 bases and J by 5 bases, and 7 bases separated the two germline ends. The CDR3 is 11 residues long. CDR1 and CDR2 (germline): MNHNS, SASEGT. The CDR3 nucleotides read TGTGCCAGCAGGAACGAGTATGGCTACACCTTC. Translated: CASRNEYGYTF.

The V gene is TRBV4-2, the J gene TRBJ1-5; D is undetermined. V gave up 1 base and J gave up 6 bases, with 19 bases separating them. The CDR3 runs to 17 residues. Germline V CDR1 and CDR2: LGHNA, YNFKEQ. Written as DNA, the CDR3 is TGTGCCAGCAGCCAAGCTTCGCGGGCCACATTAGGTCAGCCCCAGCATTTT. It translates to CASSQASRATLGQPQHF.

For the CDR3, the DNA is TGTGCCAGCCGGCCGGGCCCCGGGATTGAAAAACTGTTTTTT. It codes for CASRPGPGIEKLFF. V is TRBV28 and J is TRBJ1-4; D unclear. The V gene lost 8 bases and the J gene lost 7 bases, with 17 bases spanning the gap. Germline V gives CDR1 MDHEN, CDR2 SYDVKM. This CDR3 is 14 amino acids long. Full variable domain (rest looked up from reference TRBV28 and TRBJ1-4): DVKVTQSSRYLVKRTGEKVFLECVQDMDHENMFWYRQDPGLGLRLIYFSYDVKMKEKGDIPEGYSVSREKKERFSLILESASTNQTSMYLCASRPGPGIEKLFFGSGTQLSVL.

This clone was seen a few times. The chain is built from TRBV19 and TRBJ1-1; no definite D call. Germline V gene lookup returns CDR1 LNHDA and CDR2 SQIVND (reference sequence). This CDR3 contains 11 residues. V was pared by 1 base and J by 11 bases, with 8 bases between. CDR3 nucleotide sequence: TGTGCCAGTAGTATAGGCCCACGGGCTTTCTTT. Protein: CASSIGPRAFF.

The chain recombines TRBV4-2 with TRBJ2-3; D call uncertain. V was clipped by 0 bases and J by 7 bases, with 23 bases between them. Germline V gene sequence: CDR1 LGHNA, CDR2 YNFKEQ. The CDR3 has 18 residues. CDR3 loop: CASSQDSSGTTFLNTQYF. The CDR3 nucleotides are TGTGCCAGCAGCCAAGATTCATCCGGAACTACCTTTCTGAATACGCAGTATTTT.

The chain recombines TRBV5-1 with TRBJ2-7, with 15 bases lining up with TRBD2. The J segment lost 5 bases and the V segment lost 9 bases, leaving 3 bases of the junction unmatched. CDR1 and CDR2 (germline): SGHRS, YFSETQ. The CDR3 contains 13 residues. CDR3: CATRTSGGDEQYF. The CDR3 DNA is TGCGCCACCCGGACTAGCGGGGGGGACGAGCAGTACTTC.

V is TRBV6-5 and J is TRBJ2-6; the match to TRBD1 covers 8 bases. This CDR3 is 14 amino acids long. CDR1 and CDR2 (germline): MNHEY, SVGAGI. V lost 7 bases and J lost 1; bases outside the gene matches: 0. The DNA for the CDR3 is TGTGCCAGCAACAGGGGGTCTGGGGCCAACGTCCTGACTTTC. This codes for CASNRGSGANVLTF.

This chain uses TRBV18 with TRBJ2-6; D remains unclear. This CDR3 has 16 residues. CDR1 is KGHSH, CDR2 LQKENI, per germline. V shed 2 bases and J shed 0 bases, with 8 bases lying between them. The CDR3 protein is CASSPFGFSGANVLTF. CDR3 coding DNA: TGTGCCAGCTCACCATTCGGGTTCTCTGGGGCCAACGTCCTGACTTTC.

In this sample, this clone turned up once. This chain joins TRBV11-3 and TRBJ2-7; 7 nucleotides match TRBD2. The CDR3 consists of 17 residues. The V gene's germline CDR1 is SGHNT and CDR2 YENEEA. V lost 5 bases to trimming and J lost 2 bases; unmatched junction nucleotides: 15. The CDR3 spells CASSPIRRAGVPYEQYF. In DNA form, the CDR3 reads TGTGCCAGCAGCCCCATTCGAAGGGCGGGGGTGCCCTACGAGCAGTACTTC. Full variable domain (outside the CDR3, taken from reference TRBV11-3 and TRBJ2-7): EAGVVQSPRYKIIEKKQPVAFWCNPISGHNTLYWYLQNLGQGPELLIRYENEEAVDDSQLPKDRFSAERLKGVDSTLKIQPAELGDSAVYLCASSPIRRAGVPYEQYFGPGTRLTVT.

The CDR3 nucleotides are TGCGCCAGCAGCTTGGACGGCTCGGGGGGTAATTCACCCCTCCACTTT. Its translation: CASSLDGSGGNSPLHF. The chain has TRBV5-1 and TRBJ1-6, with D perhaps TRBD1 (5 bases). Trimming shortened V by 0 bases and J by 6 bases, and 13 bases separated the two germline ends. Germline V gene lookup returns CDR1 SGHRS and CDR2 YFSETQ. This CDR3 has 16 residues.

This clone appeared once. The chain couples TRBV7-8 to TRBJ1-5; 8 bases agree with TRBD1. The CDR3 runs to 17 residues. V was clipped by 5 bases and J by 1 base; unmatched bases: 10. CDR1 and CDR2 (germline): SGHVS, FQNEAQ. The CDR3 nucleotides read TGTGCCAGCAGCCCCGACAGGGGAGGCTTGAGCAATCAGCCCCAGCATTTT. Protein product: CASSPDRGGLSNQPQHF.

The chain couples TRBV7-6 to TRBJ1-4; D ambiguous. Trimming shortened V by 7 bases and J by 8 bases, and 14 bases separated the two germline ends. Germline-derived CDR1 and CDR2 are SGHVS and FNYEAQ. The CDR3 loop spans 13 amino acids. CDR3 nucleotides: TGTGCCAGCAAAGAAACCCGAGGGGAAAAACTGTTTTTT. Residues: CASKETRGEKLFF.

The CDR3 coding sequence is TGTGCCAGCAGTGAAAGGGGGGGGGCTAACCCCTACGAGCAGTACTTC. This sequence encodes CASSERGGANPYEQYF. The chain carries TRBV25-1 and TRBJ2-7; tentatively, D is TRBD2 (7 bases). This CDR3 has 16 amino acids. From germline, CDR1 is MGHDK and CDR2 SYGVNS. V lost 2 bases and J lost 2, with 16 bases in between.

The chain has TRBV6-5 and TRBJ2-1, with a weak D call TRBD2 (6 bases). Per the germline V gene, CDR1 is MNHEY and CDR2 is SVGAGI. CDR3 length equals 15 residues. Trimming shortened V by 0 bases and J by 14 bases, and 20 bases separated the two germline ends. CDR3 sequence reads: CASSYSGTFSMSKFF. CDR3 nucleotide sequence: TGTGCCAGCAGTTACTCTGGGACTTTTTCAATGAGCAAGTTCTTC.

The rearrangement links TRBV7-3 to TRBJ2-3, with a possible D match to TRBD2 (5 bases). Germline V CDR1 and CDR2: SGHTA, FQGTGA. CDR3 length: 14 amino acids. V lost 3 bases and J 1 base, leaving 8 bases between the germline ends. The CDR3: CASSLLARTDTQYF. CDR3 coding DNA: TGTGCCAGCAGCTTGTTAGCGCGCACAGATACGCAGTATTTT.

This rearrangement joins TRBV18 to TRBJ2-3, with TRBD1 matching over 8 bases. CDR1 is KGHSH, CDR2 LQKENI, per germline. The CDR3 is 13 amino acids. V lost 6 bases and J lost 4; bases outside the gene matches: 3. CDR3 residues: CASSPGGADTQYF. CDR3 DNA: TGTGCCAGCTCTCCAGGGGGCGCAGATACGCAGTATTTT.

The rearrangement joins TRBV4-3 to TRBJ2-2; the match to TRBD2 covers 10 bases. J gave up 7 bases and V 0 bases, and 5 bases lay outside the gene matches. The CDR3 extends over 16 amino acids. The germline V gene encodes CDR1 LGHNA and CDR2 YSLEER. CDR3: CASSQDSSGGIGELFF. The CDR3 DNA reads TGCGCCAGCAGCCAAGATTCTAGCGGGGGAATCGGGGAGCTGTTTTTT.

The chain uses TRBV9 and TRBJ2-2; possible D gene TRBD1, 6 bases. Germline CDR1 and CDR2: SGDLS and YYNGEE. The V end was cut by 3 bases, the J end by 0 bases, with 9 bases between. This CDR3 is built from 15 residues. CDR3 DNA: TGTGCCAGCAGCGGGACAGCAGCGAACACCGGGGAGCTGTTTTTT. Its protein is CASSGTAANTGELFF.

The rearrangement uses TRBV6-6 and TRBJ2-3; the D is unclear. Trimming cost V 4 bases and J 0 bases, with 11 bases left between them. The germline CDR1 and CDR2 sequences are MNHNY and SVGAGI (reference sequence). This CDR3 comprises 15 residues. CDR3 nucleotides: TGTGCCAGCAGTTGGGCCTCCGCAAGCACAGATACGCAGTATTTT. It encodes CASSWASASTDTQYF.

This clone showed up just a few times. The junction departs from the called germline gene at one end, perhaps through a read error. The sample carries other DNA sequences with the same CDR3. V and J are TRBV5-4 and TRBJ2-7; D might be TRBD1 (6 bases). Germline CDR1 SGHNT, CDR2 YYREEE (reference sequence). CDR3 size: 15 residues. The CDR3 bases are TGCGCCAGCAGCCAAGAAGCAGGGGCGTTCTACGAGCAGTACTTC. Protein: CASSQEAGAFYEQYF.

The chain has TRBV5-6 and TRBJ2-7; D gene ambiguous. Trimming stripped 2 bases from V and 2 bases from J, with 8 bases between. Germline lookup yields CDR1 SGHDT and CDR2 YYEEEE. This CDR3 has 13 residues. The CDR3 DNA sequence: TGTGCCAGCAGCTTCCAGGTACCCTACGAGCAGTACTTC. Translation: CASSFQVPYEQYF.

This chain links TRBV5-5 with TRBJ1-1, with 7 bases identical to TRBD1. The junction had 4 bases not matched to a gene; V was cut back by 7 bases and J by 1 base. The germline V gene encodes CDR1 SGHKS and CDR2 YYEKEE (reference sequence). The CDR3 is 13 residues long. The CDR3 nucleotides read TGTGCCAGCTTGGACAGGCAGAACACTGAAGCTTTCTTT. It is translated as CASLDRQNTEAFF.